This TCR beta chain was identified during a study of early T cells in non-severe SARS-CoV-2 infection. Study information: Sequenced material consisted of bulk RNA (from unsorted whole blood), and chains were unpaired. General observations from the study: Matching results from VDJdb favored anti-spike CD8 responses, leaving private and CD4 specificities undetected.

The CDR3 extends over 13 amino acids. Between the trimmed V and J ends, which lost 5 bases and 6 bases, there was a span of 14 bases. A remark on this clonotype: Its antigen is not known.

Individual cDNA molecules received unique molecular identifiers during library preparation. TCRdb redid the calling of the 5' RACE reads with MiXCR, one entry per CDR3 protein. The repertoire holds roughly 100,000 distinct CDR3 sequences, with around 13% as singletons. The sequence derives from an adult who was a healthcare worker with PCR-confirmed SARS-CoV-2 infection or an uninfected control (not recorded which). J is TRBJ2-7 and V is TRBV12-3 or TRBV12-4; D remains ambiguous. Material: whole blood. CDR3 coding DNA: TGTGCCAGCAGTGACTCTGAATGGGGCGAGCAGTACTTC. Its protein is CASSDSEWGEQYF.